The T cell receptor (beta chain) described here comes from a study of blood T cell repertoires in COVID-19. Germline V CDR1 and CDR2: MDHEN, SYDVKM. The CDR3 totals 15 residues. With 6 bases removed from V and 0 bases from J, the gap between germline ends came to 14 bases. Original data processing: Researchers report that nucleated cell counts were estimated from reference gene primer amplification. Clones were sequenced by immunoSEQ multiplex PCR, and TCRdb holds only the in-frame ones, with some missing. That table gives V, J and clone size, and the DNA gave D and trimming. The data show roughly 140,000 clones, around 86% seen once.

V usage is TRBV28 and J usage is TRBJ1-1; D call uncertain. Sequenced material: peripheral blood. The receptor comes from a human donor in a cohort sampled during active COVID-19. CDR3 nucleotide sequence: TGTGCCAGCAGCCCCGAGGGCAGAATGAACACTGAAGCTTTCTTT. As protein: CASSPEGRMNTEAFF.